Below, one TCR beta chain is given with its context. These data are taken from a study of OX40 agonist ivuxolimab in advanced cancers. Trimming cost V 8 bases and J 4 bases, with 14 bases left between them. Germline CDR1 is SGHNT and CDR2 is YENEEA. The length of the CDR3 is 13 residues. Measured with immunoSEQ multiplex PCR; TCRdb has only the in-frame clones, and not every one. The table lists around 60,000 clones, approximately 90% of them singletons. Sequenced here: CD4+ or CD8+ T cells sorted from blood, sampled in a trial of the OX40 agonist ivuxolimab. The source of this sequence is an adult with an advanced solid tumor such as melanoma, head and neck, liver or kidney cancer. V is TRBV11-3 and J is TRBJ1-1, with a weak D call TRBD1 (6 bases). The CDR3 spells CASAPGGGTEAFF. The CDR3 coding sequence is TGTGCCAGCGCTCCAGGAGGGGGCACTGAAGCTTTCTTT. The variable domain in full, completed from reference TRBV11-3 and TRBJ1-1, reads EAGVVQSPRYKIIEKKQPVAFWCNPISGHNTLYWYLQNLGQGPELLIRYENEEAVDDSQLPKDRFSAERLKGVDSTLKIQPAELGDSAVYLCASAPGGGTEAFFGQGTRLTVV.